This TCR beta chain was identified in a study of OX40 agonist ivuxolimab in advanced cancers. Sequencing used immunoSEQ multiplex PCR; TCRdb keeps in-frame clones, though not all of them. Altogether tens of thousands of clones are present, more than 70% being singletons, with the ten largest covering over 0.75%. Trimming removed 6 bases from V and 0 bases from J, with 13 bases in between. The CDR3 runs to 14 residues. Germline values: CDR1 SGHNT, CDR2 YYREEE (reference sequence). The sequencing used CD4+ or CD8+ T cells sorted from blood, collected in a trial of the OX40 agonist ivuxolimab. V and J are TRBV5-4 and TRBJ2-7; possibly TRBD2 for D (6 bases). The TCR sequence derives from an adult with an advanced solid tumor such as melanoma, head and neck, liver or kidney cancer. The CDR3 nucleotides read TGTGCCAGCACCCCGGGGGACCCCTCCTACGAGCAGTACTTC. Protein product: CASTPGDPSYEQYF.